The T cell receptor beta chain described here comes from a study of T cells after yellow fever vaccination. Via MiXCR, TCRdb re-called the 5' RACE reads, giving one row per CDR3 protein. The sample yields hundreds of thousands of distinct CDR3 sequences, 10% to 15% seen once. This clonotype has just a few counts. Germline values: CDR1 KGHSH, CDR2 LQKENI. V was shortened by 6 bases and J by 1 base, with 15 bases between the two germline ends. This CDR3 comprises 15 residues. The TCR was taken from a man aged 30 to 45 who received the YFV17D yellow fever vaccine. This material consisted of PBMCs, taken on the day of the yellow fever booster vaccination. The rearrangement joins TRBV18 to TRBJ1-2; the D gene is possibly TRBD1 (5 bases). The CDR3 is CASSLRQDINYGYTF. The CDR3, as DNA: TGTGCCAGCTCGCTTCGCCAGGACATTAACTATGGCTACACCTTC. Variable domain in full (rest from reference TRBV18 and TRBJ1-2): NAGVMQNPRHLVRRRGQEARLRCSPMKGHSHVYWYRQLPEEGLKFMVYLQKENIIDESGMPKERFSAEFPKEGPSILRIQQVVRGDSAAYFCASSLRQDINYGYTFGSGTRLTVV.